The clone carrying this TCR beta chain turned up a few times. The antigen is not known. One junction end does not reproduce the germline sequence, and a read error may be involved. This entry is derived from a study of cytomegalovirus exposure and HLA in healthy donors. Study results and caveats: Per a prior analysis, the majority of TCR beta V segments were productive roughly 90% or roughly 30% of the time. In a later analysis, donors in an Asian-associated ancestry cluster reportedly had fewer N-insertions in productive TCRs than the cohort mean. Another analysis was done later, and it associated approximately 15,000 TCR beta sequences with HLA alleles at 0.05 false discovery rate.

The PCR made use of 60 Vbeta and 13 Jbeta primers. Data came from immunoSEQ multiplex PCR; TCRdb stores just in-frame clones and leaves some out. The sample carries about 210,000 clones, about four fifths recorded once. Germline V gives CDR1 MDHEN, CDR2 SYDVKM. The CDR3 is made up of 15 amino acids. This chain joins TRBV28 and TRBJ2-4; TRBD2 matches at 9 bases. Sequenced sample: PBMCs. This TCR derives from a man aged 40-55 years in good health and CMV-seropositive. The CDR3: CASKPLGLAKNSQYF. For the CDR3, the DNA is TGTGCCAGCAAGCCCCTGGGACTAGCCAAAAACAGTCAGTACTTC.